The next 9 T cell receptor beta chains were all read from a single sample in a study of OX40 agonist ivuxolimab in advanced cancers. Produced via immunoSEQ multiplex PCR; TCRdb's table is partial and in-frame only. The repertoire holds some 70,000 clones, with 80% to 95% as singletons. The specimen was CD4+ or CD8+ T cells sorted from blood, collected in a trial of the OX40 agonist ivuxolimab. The receptors were sampled from an adult with an advanced solid tumor such as melanoma, head and neck, liver or kidney cancer.

This chain joins TRBV2 and TRBJ1-2; a possible D gene is TRBD1 (6 bases). The CDR3 runs to 16 residues. Looked up from germline, CDR1 is SNHLY and CDR2 is FYNNEI. Trimming shortened V by 9 bases and J by 0 bases, and 20 bases separated the two germline ends. The CDR3 region is CASKRFGQTSNYGYTF. As DNA, the CDR3 is TGTGCCAGTAAACGCTTCGGACAGACTTCTAACTATGGCTACACCTTC.

V is TRBV7-7 and J is TRBJ2-3; D remains ambiguous. V lost 3 bases, J lost 2 bases, and 12 bases lay in between. CDR3 length equals 15 residues. CDR1 and CDR2 (germline): SSHAT, FNYEAQ (reference sequence). The CDR3 reads CASSLGFRNTDTQYF. DNA for the CDR3: TGTGCCAGCAGCTTGGGCTTTAGGAACACAGATACGCAGTATTTT.

V and J are TRBV10-1 and TRBJ1-2; 7 nucleotides match TRBD1. With V trimmed by 2 bases and J by 12 bases, 9 bases remained unmatched. Germline assignment: CDR1 WNHNN and CDR2 SYGVQD (reference sequence). The CDR3 runs 13 residues. The CDR3 nucleotides read TGCGCCAGCAGTGAGAACATGAGGACAGGTCACACCTTC. Translated, it gives CASSENMRTGHTF.

The chain carries TRBV7-2 and TRBJ1-1, with TRBD1 as a possible D gene (5 bases). The V end lost 5 bases, the J end lost 1 base, and 11 bases lay between the germline ends. The CDR3 has 14 amino acids. Germline V CDR1 and CDR2: SGHTA, FQGNSA. CDR3 in DNA: TGTGCCAGCAGCCTCAGGGAGCCGAACACTGAAGCTTTCTTT. Encoded protein: CASSLREPNTEAFF.

The J gene is TRBJ1-4, the V gene TRBV4-2; 7 nucleotides agree with TRBD1. CDR1 LGHNA and CDR2 YNFKEQ come from the germline V gene. There are 15 residues in the CDR3. The ends lost 4 bases at V and 4 bases at J; junction bases unmatched: 6. Here the CDR3 DNA reads TGTGCCAGCAGCCCGCAGGGGGGTCTTAATGAAAAACTGTTTTTT. This translates into CASSPQGGLNEKLFF.

The chain uses TRBV29-1 and TRBJ2-1; D unresolved. This CDR3 has 14 amino acids. V shed 6 bases and J shed 0 bases, with 12 bases lying between them. Looked up from germline, CDR1 is SQVTM and CDR2 is ANQGSEA. CDR3 DNA sequence: TGCAGCGTAGGACCGCCGAGCTCCTACAATGAGCAGTTCTTC. This translates into CSVGPPSSYNEQFF.

The chain is built from TRBV4-1 and TRBJ1-1; D is undetermined. Germline V gene data show CDR1 as MGHRA and CDR2 as YSYEKL. The CDR3 totals 15 residues. Trimming shortened V by 1 base and J by 0 bases, and 9 bases separated the two germline ends. For the CDR3, the DNA is TGCGCCAGCAGCCAAGCCAGGCTGGTGAACACTGAAGCTTTCTTT. This translates into CASSQARLVNTEAFF.

Within the sample, this clone is medium-sized (0.01 to 0.1%). This chain uses TRBV28 with TRBJ1-6, with 8 bases identical to TRBD1. The CDR3 is 15 residues long. Germline CDR1 reads MDHEN; CDR2 reads SYDVKM. Trimming at V came to 5 bases and at J to 11 bases, leaving 11 bases not matched to a gene. CDR3 protein: CASSLRDRLMTPLHF. The CDR3 DNA follows: TGTGCCAGCAGTCTCCGGGACAGGCTCATGACACCCCTCCACTTT.

This chain connects TRBV11-3 to TRBJ2-6, with D perhaps TRBD2 (5 bases). Trimming stripped 1 base from V and 0 bases from J, with 10 bases between. The germline CDR1 and CDR2 sequences are SGHNT and YENEEA. CDR3 size: 17 residues. The CDR3 sequence is CASSLGGRLSGANVLTF. For the CDR3, the DNA is TGTGCCAGCAGCTTAGGAGGGCGGCTCTCTGGGGCCAACGTCCTGACTTTC.